A single T cell receptor (beta chain) is shown here with its context. Its antigen is currently unknown. These data come from a study of T cell responses to AZD1222 COVID-19 vaccine. Study details: Some second doses came at about 4 weeks and others at about 12 weeks; these were pooled. Overall study results and limits: In a largely white British group with more females than males, clonal diversity was possibly underestimated. Dominant CD4 TCR responses targeted spike regions 160-218 and 743-854. Seropositive status at baseline applied to only a handful of AZD1222 recipients.

The CDR3 totals 14 residues. The germline CDR1 and CDR2 sequences are GTSNPN and SVGIG (reference sequence). With 5 bases removed from V and 1 base from J, the gap between germline ends came to 14 bases. The data were produced by immunoSEQ multiplex PCR, yet TCRdb's version contains in-frame clones alone and is incomplete. The data contain 150,000 to 200,000 clones, about 92% of them singletons. The TCR comes from an adult in good health. The chain joins TRBV30 to TRBJ1-1; D unresolved. Sequenced here: peripheral blood, sampled on day 0 of AZD1222 vaccination. The chain's CDR3 is CAWGMGAGNTEAFF. The CDR3 nucleotides are TGTGCCTGGGGGATGGGTGCGGGGAACACTGAAGCTTTCTTT.